Below, 2 T cell receptor beta chains from the same sample are listed, as sequenced in a study of Ad26.COV2.S vaccination and SARS-CoV-2 variants. Stated treatment: 19 received Ad26.COV2.S at low or high dose, single or two shots; roughly 5 received placebo; per-sample allocation not given. Each sample was drawn 63 days after the first injection (of vaccine or placebo). This table comes from immunoSEQ multiplex PCR, and its TCRdb copy is limited to in-frame clones, with some not included. This sample has approximately 350,000 clones, with roughly 84% found just once. Source: peripheral blood, taken in a trial of Ad26.COV2.S vaccine versus placebo. Receptors were obtained from a person aged 18-65 years who received the Ad26.COV2.S COVID-19 vaccine or a placebo.

CDR3 protein: CASSQDPHGYTF. The CDR3 DNA is TGCGCCAGCAGCCAAGATCCCCATGGCTACACCTTC. The rearrangement links TRBV4-1 to TRBJ1-2; no reliable D call. This CDR3 is 12 amino acids long. The V end lost 0 bases, the J end lost 6 bases, and 5 bases lay between the germline ends. Germline CDR1 reads MGHRA; CDR2 reads YSYEKL.

The genes are TRBV7-2 and TRBJ1-5; TRBD1 is a possible D gene (5 bases). V shed 0 bases and J shed 4 bases, with 10 bases lying between them. CDR3 length equals 15 residues. Germline lookup yields CDR1 SGHTA and CDR2 FQGNSA. The CDR3 region is CASSLARGFNQPQHF. The DNA of the CDR3 is TGTGCCAGCAGCTTAGCGAGGGGCTTTAATCAGCCCCAGCATTTT.